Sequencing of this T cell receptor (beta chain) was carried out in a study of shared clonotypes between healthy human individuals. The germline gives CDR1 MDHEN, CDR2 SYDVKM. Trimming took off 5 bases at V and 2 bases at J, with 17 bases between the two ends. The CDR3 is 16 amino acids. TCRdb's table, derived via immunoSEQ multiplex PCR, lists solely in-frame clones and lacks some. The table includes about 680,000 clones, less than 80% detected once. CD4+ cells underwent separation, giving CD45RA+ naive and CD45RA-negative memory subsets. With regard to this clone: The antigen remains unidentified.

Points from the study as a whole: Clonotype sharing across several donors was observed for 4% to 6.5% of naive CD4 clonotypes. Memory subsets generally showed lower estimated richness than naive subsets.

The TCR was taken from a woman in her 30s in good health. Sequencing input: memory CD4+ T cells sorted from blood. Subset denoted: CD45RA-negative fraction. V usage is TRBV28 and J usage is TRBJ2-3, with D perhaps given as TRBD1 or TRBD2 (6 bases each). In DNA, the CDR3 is TGTGCCAGCAGTCCAGTCGGGGGCGTCCCCACAGATACGCAGTATTTT. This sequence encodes CASSPVGGVPTDTQYF. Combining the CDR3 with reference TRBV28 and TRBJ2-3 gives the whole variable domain DVKVTQSSRYLVKRTGEKVFLECVQDMDHENMFWYRQDPGLGLRLIYFSYDVKMKEKGDIPEGYSVSREKKERFSLILESASTNQTSMYLCASSPVGGVPTDTQYFGPGTRLTVL.